Below are 16 T cell receptor beta chains sequenced from a single sample in a study of cytomegalovirus exposure and HLA in healthy donors. Primers for the PCR totalled 60 Vbeta and 13 Jbeta. Repertoires were generated with immunoSEQ multiplex PCR, while TCRdb's copy carries only in-frame clones and drops some. The table shows about 150,000 clones, with 80% occurring only once. The sequenced sample was PBMCs. These receptor sequences come from a young man in good health and CMV-seropositive.

This sequence joins TRBV10-3 and TRBJ1-6, with a weak D call TRBD1 (6 bases). Trimming stripped 10 bases from V and 6 bases from J, with 19 bases between. The CDR3 totals 15 residues. Per the germline V gene, CDR1 is ENHRY and CDR2 is SYGVKD. The CDR3 sequence: CATPKEQTGNSPLHF. As DNA, the CDR3 is TGTGCCACCCCCAAGGAGCAGACAGGTAATTCACCCCTCCACTTT.

V is TRBV5-6 and J is TRBJ2-5; D perhaps matches TRBD2 (5 bases). The CDR3 consists of 17 residues. Germline assignment: CDR1 SGHDT and CDR2 YYEEEE. Trimming shortened V by 3 bases and J by 1 base, and 19 bases separated the two germline ends. CDR3 in amino acids: CASSYKLGAVIQETQYF. The CDR3 DNA reads as TGTGCCAGCAGCTACAAGTTAGGAGCGGTAATCCAAGAGACCCAGTACTTC.

The chain is built from TRBV2 and TRBJ2-2, with unresolved D. The V end lost 2 bases, the J end lost 8 bases, and 9 bases lay between the germline ends. Per germline, CDR1 SNHLY and CDR2 FYNNEI. CDR3 length: 13 amino acids. DNA of the CDR3: TGTGCCAGCAGTGAAATAGCCCCGGGGGAGCTGTTTTTT. Its protein product is CASSEIAPGELFF.

This chain uses TRBV5-8 with TRBJ2-7; TRBD2 agrees at 9 bases. This CDR3 comprises 14 residues. CDR1 is SGHTS and CDR2 is YDEGEE in the germline V gene. J gave up 3 bases and V 3 bases, and 4 bases lay outside the gene matches. The CDR3 nucleotides are TGTGCCAGCAGCTCGGAGCGGGAGGTCTACGAGCAGTACTTC. It yields the protein CASSSEREVYEQYF.

This sequence joins TRBV11-2 and TRBJ1-1; D perhaps matches TRBD1 (6 bases). V lost 5 bases, J lost 3 bases, and 13 bases lay in between. Germline-derived CDR1 and CDR2 are SGHAT and FQNNGV. This CDR3 has 14 residues. The CDR3 DNA reads TGTGCCAGCAGCCTTCGACAGGCGGACACTGAAGCTTTCTTT. Amino acids: CASSLRQADTEAFF.

This chain joins TRBV27 and TRBJ2-3; TRBD1 might be the D (5 bases). V was shortened by 0 bases and J by 6 bases, with 10 bases between the two germline ends. The CDR3 is made up of 14 amino acids. CDR1 MNHEY and CDR2 SMNVEV come from the germline V gene (reference sequence). Here the CDR3 DNA reads TGTGCCAGCAGTTTATCGCAGGGTATGGATACGCAGTATTTT. Protein sequence: CASSLSQGMDTQYF.

This rearrangement joins TRBV18 to TRBJ2-7, with TRBD1 identical over 8 bases. The germline CDR1 and CDR2 sequences are KGHSH and LQKENI. V lost 4 bases to trimming and J lost 6 bases; unmatched junction nucleotides: 5. The CDR3 contains 13 residues. CDR3 residues: CASSLVDRGEQYF. CDR3 in DNA: TGTGCCAGCTCACTTGTCGACAGGGGCGAGCAGTACTTC.

This rearrangement joins TRBV6-1 to TRBJ1-5; tentatively, D is TRBD1 (5 bases). This CDR3 is 15 amino acids long. Germline V CDR1 and CDR2: MNHNS, SASEGT. Deletions cut 5 bases from V and 0 bases from J, with 11 bases between. CDR3 coding DNA: TGTGCCAGCAGTATACGGACACCTAGCAATCAGCCCCAGCATTTT. It yields the protein CASSIRTPSNQPQHF.

V is TRBV19 and J is TRBJ2-1; D unresolved. The CDR3 totals 13 residues. The V gene's germline CDR1 is LNHDA and CDR2 SQIVND (reference sequence). The V and J ends lost 3 bases and 5 bases respectively, with 8 bases between them. The CDR3 nucleotides are TGTGCCAGTAGTATCGGCGGAAACAATGAGCAGTTCTTC. It yields the protein CASSIGGNNEQFF.

The CDR3 sequence is CASSITGLAGNEQYF. The CDR3 region has the DNA TGTGCCAGTAGTATAACGGGACTAGCGGGAAACGAGCAGTACTTC. The V call is TRBV19, the J call TRBJ2-7, with 13 positions matching TRBD2. The junction had 3 bases not matched to a gene; V was cut back by 2 bases and J by 5 bases. This CDR3 is built from 15 residues. Germline CDR1 is LNHDA and CDR2 is SQIVND (reference sequence).

The rearrangement uses TRBV5-6 and TRBJ2-7; D is perhaps TRBD2 (6 bases). The germline V and J ends were trimmed by 4 bases and 3 bases, with 11 bases remaining between them. The CDR3 is made up of 13 amino acids. Germline assignment: CDR1 SGHDT and CDR2 YYEEEE. The DNA for the CDR3 is TGTGCCAGCAGCCCGGGACTGAACTACGAGCAGTACTTC. Residues: CASSPGLNYEQYF.

This rearrangement joins TRBV5-4 to TRBJ2-7; D is uncertain. The V end lost 0 bases, the J end lost 6 bases, and 7 bases lay between the germline ends. The germline V gene has CDR1 SGHNT and CDR2 YYREEE (reference sequence). The CDR3 runs 12 residues. As DNA, the CDR3 is TGTGCCAGCAGCTTGGCCTCCCGCGAGCAGTACTTC. Its protein is CASSLASREQYF.

The chain uses TRBV19 and TRBJ2-2; D is uncertain. This CDR3 comprises 12 residues. Germline loops: CDR1 LNHDA, CDR2 SQIVND (reference sequence). Trimming cost V 0 bases and J 7 bases, with 3 bases left between them. This CDR3 is CASSIDGGELFF. The CDR3 nucleotides read TGTGCCAGTAGTATAGACGGCGGGGAGCTGTTTTTT.

J is TRBJ1-2 and V is TRBV27; a weak D match, TRBD1 (6 bases). This CDR3 contains 16 residues. Germline values: CDR1 MNHEY, CDR2 SMNVEV (reference sequence). Trimming removed 6 bases from V and 0 bases from J, with 17 bases in between. The CDR3 DNA follows: TGTGCCAGCAGCATTGGGCGCCAGGGGCCTAACTATGGCTACACCTTC. This sequence encodes CASSIGRQGPNYGYTF.

The chain carries TRBV7-8 and TRBJ2-1; 8 bases match TRBD2. The CDR3 runs to 15 residues. J lost 2 bases, V lost 3 bases, and 3 bases had no gene match. The germline V gene has CDR1 SGHVS and CDR2 FQNEAQ. As DNA, the CDR3 is TGTGCCAGCAGCTTGATAGCGGGGCCCTACAATGAGCAGTTCTTC. It codes for CASSLIAGPYNEQFF.

This clone was observed once. CDR3 sequence: CASSPPGLAGSDTQYF. CDR3 in DNA: TGTGCCAGCTCACCACCGGGACTAGCGGGATCAGATACGCAGTATTTT. The chain joins TRBV18 to TRBJ2-3; 13 bases match TRBD2. The CDR3 totals 16 residues. Germline V gives CDR1 KGHSH, CDR2 LQKENI. V shed 0 bases, J shed 4 bases, and the junction held 1 base outside the gene matches.